This T cell receptor (beta chain) originates from a study of CD8+CD57+ T cells in acquired aplastic anemia. Background on the study: Roughly 3 ug was the average amount of DNA from sorted CD4+ and CD8+ cells. Read counts for CD4+ cells (from healthy donors) averaged around 10 million. Whole-study findings and limits: Common to patients and controls were twenty-nine CD8+ CDR3 sequences. Researchers reported that CD8+ Simpson's diversity was not significantly different in patients versus controls.

As regards this clonotype: Its antigen remains unknown.

Profiles of TCR beta VDJ and CDR3 were generated from a genomic DNA template. TCRdb re-called the reads through MiXCR, storing one row per CDR3 protein. The sample records about 180,000 distinct CDR3 sequences, around half being singletons. The TCR sequence derives from a human donor in good health. Sequenced sample: sorted CD4+, CD8+, or CD8+CD57+ T cells (not recorded which) from PBMCs.

CDR3 nucleotide sequence: TGTGCCAGCAGCTGGCCGGGGAGCGGGGGGACAGATACGCAGTATTTT. Residues: CASSWPGSGGTDTQYF. V gene TRBV7-6 combines with J gene TRBJ2-3; TRBD2 matches 9 bases. CDR1 and CDR2 (germline): SGHVS, FNYEAQ. With 4 bases clipped from V and 3 bases from J, the junction kept 8 bases outside the gene matches. The CDR3 is 16 residues long. The full variable domain, its missing parts supplied by reference TRBV7-6 and TRBJ2-3, is GAGVSQSPRYKVTKRGQDVALRCDPISGHVSLYWYRQALGQGPEFLTYFNYEAQQDKSGLPNDRFSAERPEGSISTLTIQRTEQRDSAMYRCASSWPGSGGTDTQYFGPGTRLTVL.